The clone carrying this T cell receptor (beta chain) has a single count. No antigen is known for it. The V gene's germline CDR1 is MNHEY and CDR2 SMNVEV (reference sequence). This CDR3 spans 17 amino acids. J was trimmed by 3 bases and V by 3 bases; bases with no gene match: 10. This specimen comes from a study of T cell responses to AZD1222 COVID-19 vaccine. Study-level points and caveats: Baseline seropositivity occurred in only a handful of AZD1222 recipients.

The table came from immunoSEQ multiplex PCR; TCRdb's copy has only in-frame clones and leaves some out. The table shows more than 50,000 clones, with roughly 85% occurring only once. This TCR was recovered from an adult in good health. The specimen was peripheral blood, collected on day 0 of AZD1222 vaccination. The genes are TRBV27 and TRBJ2-1; TRBD1 matches at 8 bases. CDR3 bases: TGTGCCAGCAGTTTCACGATGACAGGGGTAAACTACAATGAGCAGTTCTTC. It translates to CASSFTMTGVNYNEQFF.